The present T cell receptor (beta chain) was sequenced within a study of T cell repertoires in cytomegalovirus infection (dated by TCRdb to between 2018 and 2021). With regard to the full study: Donor HLA type was relevant to the analysis, as public TCR beta signatures indicated carriage of CMV infection together with the matching HLA type.

Per the germline V gene, KGHDR is the CDR1 and SFDVKD is the CDR2. The junction shows trimming of 3 bases on V and 7 bases on J, and the gene matches do not reach 6 bases of it. The CDR3, cysteine through phenylalanine, is 17 amino acids long. Only the CDR3 portion is preserved as DNA: 51 bases, with reading frame beginning at the first base. The sample holds many counts of this clonotype. Its antigen is currently not known. Per-nucleotide qualities are absent, and no much larger clonotype sits a single base away. Sequencing used an Illumina HiSeq 1500. TCRdb reran the public reads through fastp at Q25 and MiXCR, keeping productive beta chains. Duplicate CDR3 protein sequences are folded into a single record with the most common DNA and genes. This sample gives fewer than 250,000 distinct CDR3 sequences in total; 9% to 15% of them show up just once. Jointly, the top ten make up 1.5% to 2% of the sample.

The paper as a whole reports these results and caveats: The ex vivo response was dominated by HLA-C-restricted CMV-specific TCR beta clonotypes, and the single most frequent clonotype in two of eight donors was supplied by these HLA-C-restricted clonotypes. In both this cohort and an independent cohort of some 350 donors, the cumulative frequency of public TCR beta family members distinguished carriers of CMV infection plus the relevant HLA type.

The sequencing input was PBMCs. The TCR was taken from a human donor in good health (CMV status not recorded). Some clones in this sample may be carry-over from other donors' samples. This chain joins TRBV24-1 to TRBJ2-2, with 14 junctional bases fitting TRBD2. The CDR3 protein is CATSDAGLAGAVGELFF. The DNA sequence follows: TGTGCCACCAGTGATGCGGGACTAGCGGGAGCGGTCGGGGAGCTGTTTTTT.